This T cell receptor (beta chain) was recorded in a study of Ad26.COV2.S vaccination and SARS-CoV-2 variants. Treatment defined: 19 received Ad26.COV2.S at low or high dose, single or two shots; a few received placebo; per-sample allocation not given. Day 63 following the first vaccine or placebo injection was when the samples were taken. Per the germline V gene, CDR1 is MNHEY and CDR2 is SMNVEV (reference sequence). The CDR3 sequence is 16 residues long. Trimming removed 6 bases from V and 4 bases from J; junction bases left unmatched: 14. As concerns this clone: The target antigen is unknown.

Whole-study findings and limits: Quantification of TCR breadth and depth may have yielded underestimates of total T cell responses.

TCRdb keeps only in-frame clones here, not all; method: immunoSEQ multiplex PCR. There are approximately 460,000 clones in the sample; approximately 90% occur only once, and about 1.5% lies in the top ten. This chain links TRBV27 with TRBJ2-7, with TRBD2 matching over 8 bases. This TCR was recovered from a person aged 18-60 years who received the Ad26.COV2.S COVID-19 vaccine or a placebo. The sequences come from peripheral blood, collected in a trial of Ad26.COV2.S vaccine versus placebo. The CDR3 sequence is CASSPGSAAGAYEQYF. In DNA form, the CDR3 reads TGTGCCAGCAGCCCCGGGAGTGCAGCGGGAGCTTACGAGCAGTACTTC.